This T cell receptor (beta chain) was captured in a study of T cell repertoires in cytomegalovirus infection. TCRdb recomputed calls from the reads with MiXCR, one row per CDR3 protein. This sample carries more than 650,000 distinct CDR3 sequences, less than 40% of them seen once, and the ten largest clones take 2.5% to 3.5%. The germline V gene encodes CDR1 SGHVS and CDR2 FNYEAQ. This CDR3 has 16 amino acids. Losses at the gene ends were 5 bases for V and 4 bases for J; bases not matched to a gene: 10. In its sample, this clonotype was seen a few times. The sequence came from a human donor in good health (CMV status not recorded). Some clones in this sample may be carry-over from other donors' samples. Material for sequencing was PBMCs. The chain couples TRBV7-6 to TRBJ1-4, with 7 nucleotides matching TRBD1. CDR3 protein: CASSPLGQVDNEKLFF. In DNA, the CDR3 is TGTGCCAGCAGCCCCCTTGGACAGGTTGATAATGAAAAACTGTTTTTT.